This T cell receptor (beta chain) was found in a study of blood T cells in healthy people across ages. A J-beta primer mix and a sample-barcoded 5' primer were used in a second PCR of roughly 6 to 11 cycles. Using its own MiXCR run on the 5' RACE reads, TCRdb lists one record per CDR3 protein. This table holds about 1.8 million distinct CDR3 sequences, 40% to 55% found once. Remarks on this clonotype: Antigen specificity is unknown.

Findings and limits, study-wide: The recorded TCR beta diversity per million T cells decreased in a roughly linear manner with age. Percentage of naive T cells showed a strong correlation with TCR beta diversity.

Sequenced input: blood. The TCR sequence derives from a woman between 40 and 55 years old in good health.

For the CDR3, the DNA is TGCAGTGTCGTTGGGGGTAACCAGCCCCAGCATTTT. Amino acid sequence: CSVVGGNQPQHF. The chain links TRBV20-1 to TRBJ1-5; a possible D gene is TRBD1 (5 bases). Germline CDR1 reads DFQATT; CDR2 reads SNEGSKA (reference sequence). The CDR3 totals 12 residues. V lost 7 bases and J 7 bases, leaving 14 bases between the germline ends.